This T cell receptor beta chain was documented in a study of T cell changes during pregnancy in multiple sclerosis. Assay: immunoSEQ multiplex PCR; the TCRdb copy retains only in-frame clones and omits some. The repertoire holds tens of thousands of clones, with 91% as singletons. Sequences were derived from CD4+ T cells from peripheral blood mononuclear cells, sampled in the first trimester of pregnancy. This receptor was identified in a female donor with multiple sclerosis, enrolled in a pregnancy study.

The CDR3 is CASSLADGTYPYEQYF. CDR3 DNA: TGTGCCAGCAGCTTAGCTGATGGGACTTACCCCTACGAGCAGTACTTC. This chain links TRBV7-2 with TRBJ2-7, with D maybe TRBD2 (6 bases). The CDR3 extends over 16 amino acids. V dropped 0 bases and J dropped 2 bases, with 14 bases sitting between them. Germline assignment: CDR1 SGHTA and CDR2 FQGNSA.